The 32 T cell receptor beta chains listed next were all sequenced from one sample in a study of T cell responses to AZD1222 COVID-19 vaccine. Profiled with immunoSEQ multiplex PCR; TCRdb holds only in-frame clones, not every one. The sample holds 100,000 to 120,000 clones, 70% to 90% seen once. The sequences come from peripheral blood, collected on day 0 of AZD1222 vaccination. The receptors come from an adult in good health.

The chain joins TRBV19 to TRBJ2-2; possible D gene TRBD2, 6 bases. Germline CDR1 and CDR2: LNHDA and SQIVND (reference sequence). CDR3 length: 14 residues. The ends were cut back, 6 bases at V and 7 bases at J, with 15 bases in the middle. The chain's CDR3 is CASRPGGSNGELFF. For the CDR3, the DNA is TGTGCCAGTAGGCCCGGAGGGTCAAACGGGGAGCTGTTTTTT.

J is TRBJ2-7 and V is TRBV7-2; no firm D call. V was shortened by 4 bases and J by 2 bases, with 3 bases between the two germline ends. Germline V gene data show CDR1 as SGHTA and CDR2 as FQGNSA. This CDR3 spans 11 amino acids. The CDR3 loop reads CASSSAYEQYF. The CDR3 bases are TGTGCCAGCAGCTCCGCCTACGAGCAGTACTTC.

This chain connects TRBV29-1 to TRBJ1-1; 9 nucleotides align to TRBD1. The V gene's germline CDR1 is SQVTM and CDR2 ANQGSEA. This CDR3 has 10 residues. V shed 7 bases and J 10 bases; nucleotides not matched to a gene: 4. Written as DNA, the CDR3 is TGCAGCGGACAGGGGGATAGAGCTTTCTTT. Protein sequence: CSGQGDRAFF.

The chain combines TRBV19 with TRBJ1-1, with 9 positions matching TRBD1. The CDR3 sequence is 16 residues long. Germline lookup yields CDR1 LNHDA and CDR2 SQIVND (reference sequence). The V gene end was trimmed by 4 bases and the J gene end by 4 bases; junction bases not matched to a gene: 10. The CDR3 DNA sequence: TGTGCCAGTAGTACGGACAGGGGAATCAGGAGCACTGAAGCTTTCTTT. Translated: CASSTDRGIRSTEAFF.

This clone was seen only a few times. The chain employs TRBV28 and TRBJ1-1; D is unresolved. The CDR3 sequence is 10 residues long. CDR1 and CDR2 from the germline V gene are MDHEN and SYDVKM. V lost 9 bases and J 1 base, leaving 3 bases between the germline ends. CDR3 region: CASRNTEAFF. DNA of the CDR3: TGTGCCAGTCGGAACACTGAAGCTTTCTTT.

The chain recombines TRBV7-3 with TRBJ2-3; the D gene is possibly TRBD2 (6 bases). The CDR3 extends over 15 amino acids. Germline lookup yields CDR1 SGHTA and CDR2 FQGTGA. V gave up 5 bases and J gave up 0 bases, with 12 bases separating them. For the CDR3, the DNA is TGTGCCAGCAGCCCGGGAGCTCCGAGCACAGATACGCAGTATTTT. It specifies CASSPGAPSTDTQYF. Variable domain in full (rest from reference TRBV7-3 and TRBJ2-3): GAGVSQTPSNKVTEKGKYVELRCDPISGHTALYWYRQSLGQGPEFLIYFQGTGAADDSGLPNDRFFAVRPEGSVSTLKIQRTERGDSAVYLCASSPGAPSTDTQYFGPGTRLTVL.

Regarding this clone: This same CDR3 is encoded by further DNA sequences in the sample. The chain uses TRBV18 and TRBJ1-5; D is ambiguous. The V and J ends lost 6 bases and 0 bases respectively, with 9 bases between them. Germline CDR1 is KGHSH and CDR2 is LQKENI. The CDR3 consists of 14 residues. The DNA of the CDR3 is TGTGCCAGCTCGAGCGGGAATAGCAATCAGCCCCAGCATTTT. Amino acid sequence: CASSSGNSNQPQHF.

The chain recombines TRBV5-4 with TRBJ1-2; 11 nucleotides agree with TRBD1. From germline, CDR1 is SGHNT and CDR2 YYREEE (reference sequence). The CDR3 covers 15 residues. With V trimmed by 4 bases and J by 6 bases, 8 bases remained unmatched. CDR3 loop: CASSRDRDRGNGYTF. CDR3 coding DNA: TGTGCCAGCAGCCGGGACCGGGACAGGGGGAATGGCTACACCTTC. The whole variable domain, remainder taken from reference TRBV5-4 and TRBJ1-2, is ETGVTQSPTHLIKTRGQQVTLRCSSQSGHNTVSWYQQALGQGPQFIFQYYREEENGRGNFPPRFSGLQFPNYSSELNVNALELDDSALYLCASSRDRDRGNGYTFGSGTRLTVV.

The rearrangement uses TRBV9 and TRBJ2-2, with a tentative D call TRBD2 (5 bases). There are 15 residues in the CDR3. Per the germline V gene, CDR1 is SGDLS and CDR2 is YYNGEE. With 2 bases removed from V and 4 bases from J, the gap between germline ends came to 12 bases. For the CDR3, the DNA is TGTGCCAGCAGCGTGACGGGGATGGTCACCGGGGAGCTGTTTTTT. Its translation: CASSVTGMVTGELFF.

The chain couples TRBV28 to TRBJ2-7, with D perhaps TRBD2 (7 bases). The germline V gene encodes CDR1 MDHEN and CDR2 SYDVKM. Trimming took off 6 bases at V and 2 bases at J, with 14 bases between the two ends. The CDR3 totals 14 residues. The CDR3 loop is CASSLQGGTYEQYF. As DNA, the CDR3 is TGTGCCAGCAGCTTACAGGGAGGGACCTACGAGCAGTACTTC.

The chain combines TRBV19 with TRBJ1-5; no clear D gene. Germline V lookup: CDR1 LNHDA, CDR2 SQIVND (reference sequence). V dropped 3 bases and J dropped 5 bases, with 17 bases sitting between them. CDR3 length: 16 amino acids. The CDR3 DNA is TGTGCCAGTAGTATCCAGGTAGGAGGGCACCATCAGCCCCAGCATTTT. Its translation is CASSIQVGGHHQPQHF.

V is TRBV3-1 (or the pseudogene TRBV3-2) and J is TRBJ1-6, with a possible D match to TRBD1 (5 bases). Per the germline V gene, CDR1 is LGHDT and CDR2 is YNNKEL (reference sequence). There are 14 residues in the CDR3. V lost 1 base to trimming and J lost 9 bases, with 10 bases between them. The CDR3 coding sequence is TGTGCCAGCAGCCAAGGACAGCGAAGTTCACCCCTCCACTTT. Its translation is CASSQGQRSSPLHF.

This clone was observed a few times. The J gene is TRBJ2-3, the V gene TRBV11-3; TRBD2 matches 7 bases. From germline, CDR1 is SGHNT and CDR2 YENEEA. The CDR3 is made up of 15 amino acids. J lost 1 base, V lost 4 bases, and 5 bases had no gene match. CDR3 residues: CASSSGGGGTDTQYF. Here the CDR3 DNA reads TGTGCCAGCAGCTCTGGTGGGGGGGGCACAGATACGCAGTATTTT.

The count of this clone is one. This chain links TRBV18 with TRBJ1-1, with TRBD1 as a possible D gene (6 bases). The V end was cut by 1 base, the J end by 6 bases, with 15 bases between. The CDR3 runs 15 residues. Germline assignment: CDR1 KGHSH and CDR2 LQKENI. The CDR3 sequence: CASSPQKGEGSEAFF. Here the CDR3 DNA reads TGTGCCAGCTCACCACAAAAGGGGGAAGGGTCTGAAGCTTTCTTT.

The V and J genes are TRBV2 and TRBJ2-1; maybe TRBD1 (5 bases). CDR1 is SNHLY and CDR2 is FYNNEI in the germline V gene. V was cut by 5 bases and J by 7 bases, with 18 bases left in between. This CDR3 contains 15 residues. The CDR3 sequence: CASSQDRRGNNEQFF. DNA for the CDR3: TGTGCCAGCAGTCAAGACAGAAGGGGTAATAATGAGCAGTTCTTC. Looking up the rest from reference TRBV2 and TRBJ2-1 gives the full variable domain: EPEVTQTPSHQVTQMGQEVILRCVPISNHLYFYWYRQILGQKVEFLVSFYNNEISEKSEIFDDQFSVERPDGSNFTLKIRSTKLEDSAMYFCASSQDRRGNNEQFFGPGTRLTVL.

The CDR3 region is CASSRGNRETQYF. CDR3 nucleotides: TGTGCCAGCAGTAGAGGAAATCGGGAGACCCAGTACTTC. The chain employs TRBV6-2 or TRBV6-3 and TRBJ2-5; no firm D call. Germline CDR1 MNHEY, CDR2 SVGEGT. The ends were cut back, 5 bases at V and 5 bases at J, with 12 bases in the middle. The CDR3 has 13 amino acids.

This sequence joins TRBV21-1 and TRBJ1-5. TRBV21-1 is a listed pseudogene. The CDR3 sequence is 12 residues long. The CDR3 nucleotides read TGTGCCAGCAGGGGGGACAATCAGCCCCAGCATTTT. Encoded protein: CASRGDNQPQHF.

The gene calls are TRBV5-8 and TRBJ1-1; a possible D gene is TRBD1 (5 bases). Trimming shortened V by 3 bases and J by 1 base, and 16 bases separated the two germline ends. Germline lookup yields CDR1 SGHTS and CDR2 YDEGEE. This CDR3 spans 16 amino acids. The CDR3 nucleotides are TGTGCCAGCAGCTCAACCGTTGGGGGGGGGAACACTGAAGCTTTCTTT. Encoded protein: CASSSTVGGGNTEAFF.

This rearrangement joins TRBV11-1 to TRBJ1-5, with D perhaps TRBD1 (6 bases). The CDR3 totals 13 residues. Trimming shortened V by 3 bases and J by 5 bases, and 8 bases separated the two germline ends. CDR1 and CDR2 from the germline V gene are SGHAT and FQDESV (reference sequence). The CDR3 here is CASSFAGDQPQHF. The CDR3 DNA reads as TGTGCCAGCAGCTTCGCAGGGGATCAGCCCCAGCATTTT.

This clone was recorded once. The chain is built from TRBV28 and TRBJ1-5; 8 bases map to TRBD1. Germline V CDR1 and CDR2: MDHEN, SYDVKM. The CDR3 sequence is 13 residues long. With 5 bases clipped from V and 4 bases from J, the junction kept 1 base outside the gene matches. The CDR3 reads CASSRTGNQPQHF. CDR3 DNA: TGTGCCAGCAGTCGGACAGGGAATCAGCCCCAGCATTTT. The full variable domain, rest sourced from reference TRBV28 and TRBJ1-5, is DVKVTQSSRYLVKRTGEKVFLECVQDMDHENMFWYRQDPGLGLRLIYFSYDVKMKEKGDIPEGYSVSREKKERFSLILESASTNQTSMYLCASSRTGNQPQHFGDGTRLSIL.

CDR3 loop: CASAEGRRQTQYF. In DNA form, the CDR3 reads TGTGCCAGCGCGGAGGGGAGGCGCCAGACCCAGTACTTC. The rearrangement links TRBV11-2 to TRBJ2-5; D might be TRBD2 (6 bases). CDR1 and CDR2 (germline): SGHAT, FQNNGV. The CDR3 extends over 13 amino acids. Deletions cut 8 bases from V and 6 bases from J, with 16 bases between.

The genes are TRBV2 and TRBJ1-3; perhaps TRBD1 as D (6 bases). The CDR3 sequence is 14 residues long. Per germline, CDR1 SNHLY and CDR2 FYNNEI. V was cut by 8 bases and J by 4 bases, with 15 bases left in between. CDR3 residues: CASRGGLSGNTIYF. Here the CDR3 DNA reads TGTGCCAGCCGAGGGGGTCTTTCAGGAAACACCATATATTTT.

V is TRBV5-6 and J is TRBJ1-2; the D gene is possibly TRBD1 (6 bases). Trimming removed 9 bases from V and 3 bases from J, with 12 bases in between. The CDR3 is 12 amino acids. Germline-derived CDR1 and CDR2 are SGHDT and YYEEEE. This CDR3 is CATRTAYYGYTF. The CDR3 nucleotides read TGTGCCACGAGGACAGCCTACTATGGCTACACCTTC.

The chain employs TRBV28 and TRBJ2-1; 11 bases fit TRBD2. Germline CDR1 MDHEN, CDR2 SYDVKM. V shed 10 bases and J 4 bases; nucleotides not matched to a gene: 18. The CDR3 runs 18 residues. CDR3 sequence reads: CAIEAATPGLAAYNEQFF. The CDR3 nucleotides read TGTGCCATCGAAGCCGCCACCCCGGGACTAGCGGCTTACAATGAGCAGTTCTTC.

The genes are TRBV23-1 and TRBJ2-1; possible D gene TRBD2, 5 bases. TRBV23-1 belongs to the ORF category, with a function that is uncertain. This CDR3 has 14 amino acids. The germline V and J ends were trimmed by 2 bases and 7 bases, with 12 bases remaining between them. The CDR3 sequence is CASSQRGETNEQFF. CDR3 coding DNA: TGCGCCAGCAGTCAACGTGGGGAGACGAATGAGCAGTTCTTC.

The CDR3 bases are TGTGCCAGCAGCGCAACCCAGGGGGATGGCGAAAAACTGTTTTTT. The encoded protein is CASSATQGDGEKLFF. This rearrangement joins TRBV6-5 to TRBJ1-4; TRBD1 matches at 7 bases. Germline V gene sequence: CDR1 MNHEY, CDR2 SVGAGI. V lost 6 bases, J lost 8 bases, and 12 bases stayed unmatched. This CDR3 contains 15 residues.

The CDR3 sequence: CASTSKQGPETQYF. In DNA, the CDR3 is TGTGCCAGTACTTCCAAACAGGGTCCAGAGACCCAGTACTTC. The genes are TRBV19 and TRBJ2-5; D might be TRBD1 (6 bases). From germline, CDR1 is LNHDA and CDR2 SQIVND (reference sequence). Deletions cut 7 bases from V and 4 bases from J, with 16 bases between. The CDR3 runs to 14 residues.

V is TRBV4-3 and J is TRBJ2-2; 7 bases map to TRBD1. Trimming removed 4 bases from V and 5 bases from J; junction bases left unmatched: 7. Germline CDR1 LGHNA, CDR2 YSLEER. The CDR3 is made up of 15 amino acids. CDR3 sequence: CASSPSDRRTGELFF. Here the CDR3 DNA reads TGCGCCAGCAGCCCCTCGGACAGGAGGACCGGGGAGCTGTTTTTT.

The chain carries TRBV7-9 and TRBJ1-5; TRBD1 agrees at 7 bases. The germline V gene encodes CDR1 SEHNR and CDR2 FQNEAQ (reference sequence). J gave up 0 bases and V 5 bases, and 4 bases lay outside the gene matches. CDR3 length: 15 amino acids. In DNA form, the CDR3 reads TGTGCCAGCAGCGAGGGACAGTATAGCAATCAGCCCCAGCATTTT. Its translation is CASSEGQYSNQPQHF.

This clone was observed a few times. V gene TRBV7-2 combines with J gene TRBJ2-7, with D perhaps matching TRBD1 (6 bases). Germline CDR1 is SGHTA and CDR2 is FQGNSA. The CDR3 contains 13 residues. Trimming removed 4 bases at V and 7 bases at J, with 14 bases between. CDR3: CASSWDMGGEQYF. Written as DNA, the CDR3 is TGTGCCAGCAGCTGGGACATGGGTGGTGAGCAGTACTTC.

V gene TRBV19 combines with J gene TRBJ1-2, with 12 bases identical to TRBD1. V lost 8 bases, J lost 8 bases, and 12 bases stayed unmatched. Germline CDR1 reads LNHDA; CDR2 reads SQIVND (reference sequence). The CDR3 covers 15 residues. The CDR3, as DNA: TGTGCCAGTTCAACCGGGACAGGGGGCTCTTGGGGCTACACCTTC. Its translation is CASSTGTGGSWGYTF.

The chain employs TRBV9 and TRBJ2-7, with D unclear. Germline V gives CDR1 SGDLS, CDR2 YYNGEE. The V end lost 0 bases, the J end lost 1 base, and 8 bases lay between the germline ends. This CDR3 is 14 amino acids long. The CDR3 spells CASSVGVSSYEQYF. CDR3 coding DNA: TGTGCCAGCAGCGTAGGTGTCAGTTCCTACGAGCAGTACTTC.